This is a list of T cell receptor beta chains from one sample in a study of PD-L1 blockade in urothelial cancer. Libraries were prepared by immunoSEQ multiplex PCR; TCRdb keeps only in-frame clonotypes and omits some of them. The profile shows about 50,000 clones, more than 75% of them singletons. Material: PBMCs, obtained around atezolizumab (anti-PD-L1) treatment. Receptors were obtained from a man in his sixties with urothelial cancer. CDR3s include the opening cysteine and the closing phenylalanine or tryptophan. The order of the fields is V gene, J gene, clone size, CDR3 length, D gene, CDR3 protein, CDR3 DNA. D genes are given only for firm matches. Only part of the rows carry a size: once, few, many, or a class if the clone is expanded.

TRBV27	TRBJ1-3	.	15	TRBD1	CASSSQGAGGNTIYF	TGTGCCAGCAGTTCACAGGGGGCAGGGGGAAACACCATATATTTT
TRBV15	TRBJ2-7	.	12	.	CATSSTGFEQYF	TGTGCCACCAGCAGTACAGGGTTCGAGCAGTACTTC
TRBV5-1	TRBJ2-7	.	14	TRBD2	CASRPTSGSFEQYF	TGCGCCAGCCGACCGACTAGCGGGAGTTTCGAGCAGTACTTC
TRBV4-1	TRBJ1-2	once	14	.	CASSQGTSQGGYTF	TGCGCCAGCAGCCAAGGGACATCCCAGGGAGGCTACACCTTC
TRBV6-4	TRBJ2-3	.	14	.	CASSSGSQADTQYF	TGTGCCAGCAGTTCGGGATCTCAAGCAGATACGCAGTATTTT
TRBV4-1	TRBJ2-3	.	14	.	CASSQYRETDTQYF	TGCGCCAGCAGCCAGTACAGGGAGACAGATACGCAGTATTTT
TRBV5-4	TRBJ2-2	.	15	.	CASSSGTENTGELFF	TGTGCCAGCAGCTCCGGGACTGAGAACACCGGGGAGCTGTTTTTT
TRBV12-5	TRBJ2-7	.	16	.	CASGLVGPLGSYEQYF	TGTGCTAGTGGTTTGGTAGGCCCACTAGGCTCCTACGAGCAGTACTTC
TRBV14	TRBJ1-2	.	16	.	CASSQVGRTDFSGYTF	TGTGCCAGCAGCCAAGTGGGTAGGACAGACTTTAGTGGCTACACCTTC
TRBV11-2	TRBJ2-3	.	15	TRBD2	CASSLVGGTGDTQYF	TGTGCCAGCAGCTTAGTGGGGGGGACCGGGGATACGCAGTATTTT
TRBV6-5	TRBJ2-7	.	15	TRBD1	CASSYADRGSYEQYF	TGTGCCAGCAGTTACGCGGACAGGGGGTCTTACGAGCAGTACTTC
TRBV19	TRBJ1-5	.	14	.	CASSITKSNQPQHF	TGTGCCAGTAGTATAACAAAAAGCAATCAGCCCCAGCATTTT
TRBV30	TRBJ1-3	.	20	.	CAWRPKTSTGRQGPGNTIYF	TGTGCCTGGAGGCCGAAGACCTCGACAGGTAGACAAGGCCCTGGAAACACCATATATTTT
TRBV30	TRBJ1-4	.	15	.	CAWSPPSRGSEKLFF	TGTGCCTGGAGTCCCCCGTCTCGGGGGAGCGAAAAACTGTTTTTT
TRBV10-3	TRBJ2-6	once	17	.	CAITDRSWDSGANVLTF	TGTGCCATCACCGACAGGTCTTGGGACTCTGGGGCCAACGTCCTGACTTTC
TRBV5-6	TRBJ1-4	once	14	TRBD1	CASREQGRNEKLFF	TGTGCCAGCAGGGAACAGGGGAGGAATGAAAAACTGTTTTTT
TRBV5-1	TRBJ2-7	.	15	.	CASSLDGGPAYEQYF	TGCGCCAGCAGCTTGGACGGCGGGCCCGCCTACGAGCAGTACTTC
TRBV18	TRBJ2-7	once	16	TRBD1	CASSLSPGTGGNEQYF	TGTGCCAGCTCACTATCCCCTGGGACAGGGGGAAACGAGCAGTACTTC
TRBV9	TRBJ2-1	.	16	TRBD2	CASSLWGERGGHEQFF	TGTGCCAGCAGCCTCTGGGGGGAGCGGGGGGGCCATGAGCAGTTCTTC
TRBV2	TRBJ1-3	once	16	TRBD1	CASRAPTGGGGNTIYF	TGTGCCAGCAGAGCTCCGACAGGGGGAGGAGGAAACACCATATATTTT
TRBV15	TRBJ1-2	.	13	.	CATSRDSSGGYTF	TGTGCCACCAGCAGAGATAGTTCCGGGGGCTACACCTTC
TRBV19	TRBJ2-1	.	16	.	CACPYFSSGSYNEQFF	TGTGCCTGTCCGTACTTTAGTAGCGGTTCCTACAATGAGCAGTTCTTC
TRBV6-5	TRBJ1-5	.	14	.	CASSLSYSNQPQHF	TGTGCCAGCAGTTTATCCTATAGCAATCAGCCCCAGCATTTT
TRBV7-9	TRBJ1-2	.	14	TRBD1	CAAADRATPGSYTF	TGTGCCGCGGCTGACAGGGCGACCCCCGGGAGCTACACCTTC
TRBV7-8	TRBJ2-1	.	17	TRBD2	CASSFLRGGGPGNEQFF	TGTGCCAGCAGCTTCCTTCGCGGGGGAGGCCCCGGGAATGAGCAGTTCTTC
TRBV10-3	TRBJ1-2	.	14	TRBD1	CAIRISGGDDGYTF	TGTGCCATCAGAATATCAGGGGGCGACGATGGCTACACCTTC
TRBV11-3	TRBJ2-7	once	15	TRBD1	CASSPGTGGIYEQYF	TGTGCCAGCAGCCCCGGGACAGGGGGCATCTACGAGCAGTACTTC
TRBV18	TRBJ1-2	.	14	.	CASSTSTGNYGYTF	TGTGCCAGCTCAACGTCTACAGGGAACTATGGCTACACCTTC
TRBV5-1	TRBJ1-1	.	15	.	CASSFSPGVETEAFF	TGCGCCAGCAGCTTTTCACCAGGGGTAGAGACTGAAGCTTTCTTT
TRBV11-3	TRBJ2-5	.	14	TRBD2	CASSKAGGRETQYF	TGTGCCAGCAGCAAAGCGGGGGGCAGGGAGACCCAGTACTTC
TRBV6-5	TRBJ2-3	.	15	TRBD2	CASSRLAGAVDTQYF	TGTGCCAGCAGCCGATTAGCGGGAGCGGTAGATACGCAGTATTTT
TRBV5-1	TRBJ2-3	once	15	.	CASSSLGTGTDTQYF	TGCGCCAGCAGCTCCTTAGGGACTGGCACAGATACGCAGTATTTT
TRBV28	TRBJ2-5	.	13	TRBD1	CASSSTGKATQYF	TGTGCCAGCAGTTCGACAGGGAAGGCTACCCAGTACTTC
TRBV2	TRBJ2-7	.	14	TRBD1	CASTRDRGGYEQYF	TGTGCCAGCACTCGGGACAGGGGAGGATACGAGCAGTACTTC
TRBV6-1	TRBJ2-7	.	13	.	CASRGSPNYEQYF	TGTGCCAGCAGGGGCTCTCCAAACTACGAGCAGTACTTC
TRBV18	TRBJ1-1	.	16	TRBD1	CASSPTRTGGDSEAFF	TGTGCCAGCTCACCCACCCGGACAGGGGGAGACAGTGAAGCTTTCTTT
TRBV27	TRBJ1-5	.	15	TRBD1	CASSPDRARGQPQHF	TGTGCCAGCAGTCCCGACAGGGCCCGAGGTCAGCCCCAGCATTTT
TRBV5-6	TRBJ1-1	once	14	.	CASSPRDRNTEAFF	TGTGCCAGCAGCCCAAGAGACAGGAACACTGAAGCTTTCTTT
TRBV2	TRBJ2-7	.	14	TRBD1	CASSLTGGLYEQYF	TGTGCCAGCAGTCTCACAGGGGGACTTTACGAGCAGTACTTC
TRBV6-5	TRBJ1-1	once	12	.	CDTPGGNTEAFF	TGTGACACGCCGGGGGGGAACACTGAAGCTTTCTTT
TRBV28	TRBJ1-1	.	13	.	CASSFSGNTEAFF	TGTGCCAGCAGTTTCTCCGGGAACACTGAAGCTTTCTTT
TRBV7-2	TRBJ2-3	.	16	.	CASSRGRGSSTDTQYF	TGTGCCAGCAGCCGTGGGCGGGGCTCTAGCACAGATACGCAGTATTTT
TRBV30	TRBJ1-2	.	18	.	CAWSVIRQTLSTNYGYTF	TGTGCCTGGAGTGTAATTCGGCAGACACTTTCCACAAACTATGGCTACACCTTC
TRBV28	TRBJ1-3	few	13	.	CASSLPQGNTIYF	TGTGCCAGCAGTTTACCCCAGGGAAACACCATATATTTT
TRBV10-2	TRBJ2-7	.	15	TRBD1	CASVPGQGVTYEQYF	TGCGCCAGCGTTCCCGGACAGGGGGTCACCTACGAGCAGTACTTC
TRBV10-2	TRBJ2-7	.	14	.	CASSETHPYGEQYF	TGCGCCAGCAGTGAGACCCATCCCTATGGCGAGCAGTACTTC
TRBV7-9	TRBJ2-3	.	16	TRBD2	CASSYSTGLATDTQYF	TGTGCCAGCAGCTACTCAACGGGACTAGCCACAGATACGCAGTATTTT
TRBV28	TRBJ1-2	.	14	.	CASSTSGGLIGYTF	TGTGCCAGCAGTACGTCCGGGGGATTAATTGGCTACACCTTC
TRBV7-9	TRBJ1-2	once	11	.	CASSFAYGYTF	TGTGCCAGCAGCTTTGCGTATGGCTACACCTTC
TRBV10-3	TRBJ2-3	.	16	TRBD1	CAISQTGSLPTDTQYF	TGTGCCATCTCACAGACAGGGAGTCTCCCCACAGATACGCAGTATTTT
TRBV4-3	TRBJ2-1	.	15	.	CASSPRGRTYNEQFF	TGCGCCAGCAGCCCGCGAGGGCGCACCTACAATGAGCAGTTCTTC
TRBV7-3	TRBJ2-3	.	16	TRBD2	CASSPPVAGGQDTQYF	TGTGCCAGCAGCCCACCCGTAGCGGGGGGGCAAGATACGCAGTATTTT
TRBV2	TRBJ2-1	.	14	TRBD2	CASRAGGPYNEQFF	TGTGCCAGCAGGGCGGGAGGGCCCTACAATGAGCAGTTCTTC
TRBV7-2	TRBJ2-4	once	15	.	CASSKESLAKNIQYF	TGTGCCAGCAGTAAAGAGTCACTAGCCAAAAACATTCAGTACTTC
TRBV5-6	TRBJ1-1	.	16	TRBD1	CASSLKGQVPNTEAFF	TGTGCCAGCAGCTTGAAGGGACAGGTACCGAACACTGAAGCTTTCTTT